Ten or more counts support the clone carrying this T cell receptor beta chain. The antigen remains undetermined. This specimen comes from a study of T-cell memory formation after mild COVID-19. Whole-study results and caveats: In pre-infection memory, a portion of responding clones appeared, which suggested that cross-reactive memory joined. CD4+ contracting clones were found mainly in CM and EM, and CD8+ ones in EMRA.

Via MiXCR, TCRdb re-called the 5' RACE reads, giving one row per CDR3 protein. The sample lists about 210,000 distinct CDR3 sequences; 8% to 11% were seen once. The sequence came from a young man who had mild COVID-19 (a few samples of this study predate the infection). Cell type and time point are not known. The sample was PBMCs or a T cell subset sorted from them (not recorded which).

The CDR3 reads CASSDNSGGVTDTQYF. The CDR3 DNA is TGCGCCAGCAGCGACAATAGCGGGGGGGTCACAGATACGCAGTATTTT. The V call is TRBV5-1, the J call TRBJ2-3; the match to TRBD2 covers 11 bases. The CDR3 runs to 16 residues. The ends lost 4 bases at V and 2 bases at J; junction bases unmatched: 6. The germline V gene has CDR1 SGHRS and CDR2 YFSETQ.